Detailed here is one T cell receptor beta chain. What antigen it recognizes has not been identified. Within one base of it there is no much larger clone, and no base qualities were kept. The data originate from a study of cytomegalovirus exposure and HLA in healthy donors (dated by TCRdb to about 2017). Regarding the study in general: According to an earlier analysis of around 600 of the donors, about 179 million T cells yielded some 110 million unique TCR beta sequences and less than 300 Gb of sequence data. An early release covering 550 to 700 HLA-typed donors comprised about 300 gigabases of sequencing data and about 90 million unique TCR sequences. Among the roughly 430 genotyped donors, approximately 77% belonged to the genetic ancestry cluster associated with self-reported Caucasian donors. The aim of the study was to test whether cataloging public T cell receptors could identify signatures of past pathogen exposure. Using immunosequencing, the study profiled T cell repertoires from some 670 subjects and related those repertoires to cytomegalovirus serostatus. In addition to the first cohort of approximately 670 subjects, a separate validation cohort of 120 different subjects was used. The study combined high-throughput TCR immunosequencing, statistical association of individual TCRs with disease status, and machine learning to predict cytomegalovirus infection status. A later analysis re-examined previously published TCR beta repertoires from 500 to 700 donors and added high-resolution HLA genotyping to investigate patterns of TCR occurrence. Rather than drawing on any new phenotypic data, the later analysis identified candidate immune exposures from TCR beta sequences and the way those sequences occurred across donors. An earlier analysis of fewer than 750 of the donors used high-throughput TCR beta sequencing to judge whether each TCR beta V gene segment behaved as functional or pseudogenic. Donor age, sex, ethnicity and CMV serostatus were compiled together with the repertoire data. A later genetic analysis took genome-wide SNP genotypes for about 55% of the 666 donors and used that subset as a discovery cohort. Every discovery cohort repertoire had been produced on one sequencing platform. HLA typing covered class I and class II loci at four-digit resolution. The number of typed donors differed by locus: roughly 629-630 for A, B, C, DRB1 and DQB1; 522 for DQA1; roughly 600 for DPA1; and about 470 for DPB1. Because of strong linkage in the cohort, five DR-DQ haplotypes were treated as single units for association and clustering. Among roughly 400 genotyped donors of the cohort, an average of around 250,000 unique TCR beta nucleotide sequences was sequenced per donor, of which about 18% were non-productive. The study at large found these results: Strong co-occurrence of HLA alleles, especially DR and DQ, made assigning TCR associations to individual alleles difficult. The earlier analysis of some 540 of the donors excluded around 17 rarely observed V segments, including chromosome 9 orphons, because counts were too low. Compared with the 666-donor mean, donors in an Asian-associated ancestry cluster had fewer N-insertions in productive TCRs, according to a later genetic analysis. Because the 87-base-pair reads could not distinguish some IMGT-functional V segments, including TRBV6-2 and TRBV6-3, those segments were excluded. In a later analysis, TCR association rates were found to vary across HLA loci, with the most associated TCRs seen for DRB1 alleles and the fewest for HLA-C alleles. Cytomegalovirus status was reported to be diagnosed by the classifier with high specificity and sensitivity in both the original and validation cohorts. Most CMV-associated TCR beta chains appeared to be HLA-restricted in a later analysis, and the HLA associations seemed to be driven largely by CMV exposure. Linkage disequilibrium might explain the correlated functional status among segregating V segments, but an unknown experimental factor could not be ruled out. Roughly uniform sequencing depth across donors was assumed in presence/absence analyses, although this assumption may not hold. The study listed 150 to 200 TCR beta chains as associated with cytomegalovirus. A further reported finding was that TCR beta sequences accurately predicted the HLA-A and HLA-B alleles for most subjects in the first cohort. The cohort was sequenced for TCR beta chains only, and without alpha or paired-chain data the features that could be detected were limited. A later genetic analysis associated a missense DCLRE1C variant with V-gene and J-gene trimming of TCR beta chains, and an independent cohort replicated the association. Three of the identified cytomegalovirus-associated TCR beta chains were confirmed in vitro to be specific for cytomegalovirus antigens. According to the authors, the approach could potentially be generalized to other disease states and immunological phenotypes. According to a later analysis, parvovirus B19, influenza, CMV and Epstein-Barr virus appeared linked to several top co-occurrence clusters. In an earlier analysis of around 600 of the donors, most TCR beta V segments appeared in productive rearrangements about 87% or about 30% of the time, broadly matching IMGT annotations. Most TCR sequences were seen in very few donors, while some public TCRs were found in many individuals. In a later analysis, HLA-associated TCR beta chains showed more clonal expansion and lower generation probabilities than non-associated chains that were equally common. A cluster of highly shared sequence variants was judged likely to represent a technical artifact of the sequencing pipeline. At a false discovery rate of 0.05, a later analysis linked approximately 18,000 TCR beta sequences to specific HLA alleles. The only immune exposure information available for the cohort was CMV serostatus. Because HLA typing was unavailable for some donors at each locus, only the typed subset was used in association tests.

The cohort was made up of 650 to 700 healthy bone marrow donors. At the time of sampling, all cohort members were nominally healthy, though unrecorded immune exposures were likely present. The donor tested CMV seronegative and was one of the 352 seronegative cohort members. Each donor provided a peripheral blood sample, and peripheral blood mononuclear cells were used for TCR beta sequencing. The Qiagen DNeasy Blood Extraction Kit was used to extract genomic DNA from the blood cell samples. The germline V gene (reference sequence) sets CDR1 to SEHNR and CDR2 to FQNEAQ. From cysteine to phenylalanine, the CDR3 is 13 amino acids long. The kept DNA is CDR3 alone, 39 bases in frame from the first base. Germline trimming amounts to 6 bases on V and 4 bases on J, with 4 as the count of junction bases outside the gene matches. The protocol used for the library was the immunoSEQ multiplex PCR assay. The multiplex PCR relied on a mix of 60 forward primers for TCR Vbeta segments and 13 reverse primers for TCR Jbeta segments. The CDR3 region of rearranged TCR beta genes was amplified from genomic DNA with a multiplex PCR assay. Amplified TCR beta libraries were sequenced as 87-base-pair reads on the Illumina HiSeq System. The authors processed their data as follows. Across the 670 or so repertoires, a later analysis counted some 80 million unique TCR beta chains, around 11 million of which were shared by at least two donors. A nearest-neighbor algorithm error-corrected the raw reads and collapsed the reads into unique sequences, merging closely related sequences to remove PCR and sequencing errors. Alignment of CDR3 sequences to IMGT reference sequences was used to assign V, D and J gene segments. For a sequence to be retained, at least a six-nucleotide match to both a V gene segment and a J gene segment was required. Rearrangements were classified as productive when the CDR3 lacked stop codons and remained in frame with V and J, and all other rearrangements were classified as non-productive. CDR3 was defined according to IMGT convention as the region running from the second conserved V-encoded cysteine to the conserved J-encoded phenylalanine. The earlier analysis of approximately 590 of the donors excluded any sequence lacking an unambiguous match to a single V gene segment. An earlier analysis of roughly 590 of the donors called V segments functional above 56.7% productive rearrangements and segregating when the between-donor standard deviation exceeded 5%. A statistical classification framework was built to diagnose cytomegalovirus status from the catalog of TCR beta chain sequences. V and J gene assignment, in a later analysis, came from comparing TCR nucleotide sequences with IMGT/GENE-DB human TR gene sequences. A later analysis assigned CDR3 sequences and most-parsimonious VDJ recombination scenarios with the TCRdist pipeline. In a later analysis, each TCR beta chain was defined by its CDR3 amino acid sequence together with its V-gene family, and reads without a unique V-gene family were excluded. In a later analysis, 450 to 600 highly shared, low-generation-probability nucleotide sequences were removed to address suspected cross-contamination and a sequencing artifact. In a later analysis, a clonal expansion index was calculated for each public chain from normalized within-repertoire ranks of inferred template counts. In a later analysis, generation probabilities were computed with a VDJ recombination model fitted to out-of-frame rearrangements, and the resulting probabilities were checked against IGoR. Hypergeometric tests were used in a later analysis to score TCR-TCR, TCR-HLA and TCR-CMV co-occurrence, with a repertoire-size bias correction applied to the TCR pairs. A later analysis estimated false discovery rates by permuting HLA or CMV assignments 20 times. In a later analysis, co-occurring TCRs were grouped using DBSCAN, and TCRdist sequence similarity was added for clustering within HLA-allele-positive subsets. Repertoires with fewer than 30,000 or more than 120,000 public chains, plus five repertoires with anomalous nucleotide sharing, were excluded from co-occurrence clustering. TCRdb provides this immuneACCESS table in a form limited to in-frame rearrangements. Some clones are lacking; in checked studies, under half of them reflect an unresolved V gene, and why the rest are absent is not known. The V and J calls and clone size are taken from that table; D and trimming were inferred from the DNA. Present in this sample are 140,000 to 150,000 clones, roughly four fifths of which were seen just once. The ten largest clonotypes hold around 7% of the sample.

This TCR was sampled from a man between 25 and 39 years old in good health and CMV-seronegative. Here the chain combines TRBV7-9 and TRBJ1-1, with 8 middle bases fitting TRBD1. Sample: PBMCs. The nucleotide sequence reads TGTGCCAGCAGTTTAACAGGGGGCACTGAAGCTTTCTTT. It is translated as CASSLTGGTEAFF.